Below, 2 T cell receptor beta chains from the same sample are listed, as sequenced in a study of T cells in Graves' hyperthyroidism and ophthalmopathy. There were TCR beta CDR3 regions amplified from RNA transcripts. The TCR CDR3 first-round RT-PCR relied on the HTBI primer set. TCRdb recomputed calls from the multiplex PCR reads with MiXCR, one row per CDR3 protein. The profile shows approximately 520,000 distinct CDR3 sequences, around 22% of them singletons. The sequenced sample was blood. Receptors were obtained from a woman in her thirties with Graves' ophthalmopathy.

The sample holds a few counts of this clonotype. The V call is TRBV6-1, the J call TRBJ2-7, with D perhaps TRBD1 (6 bases). The CDR3 is 14 residues long. V lost 4 bases to trimming and J lost 3 bases, with 13 bases between them. Per germline, CDR1 MNHNS and CDR2 SASEGT. In nucleotides, the CDR3 is TGTGCCAGCAGTGCGCAGACAGGCGGCTACGAGCAGTACTTC. Protein sequence: CASSAQTGGYEQYF.

This clonotype appeared many times. J is TRBJ2-5 and V is TRBV6-1; TRBD1 aligns across 9 bases. Looked up from germline, CDR1 is MNHNS and CDR2 is SASEGT. The CDR3 length is 14 residues. The J segment lost 5 bases and the V segment lost 1 base, leaving 2 bases of the junction unmatched. CDR3 region: CASSEVGQGETQYF. The CDR3 nucleotides read TGTGCCAGCAGTGAAGTTGGACAGGGGGAGACCCAGTACTTC.